This entry lists 29 T cell receptor beta chains sequenced from one sample in a study of T cells in Graves' hyperthyroidism and ophthalmopathy. The investigators amplified TCR beta CDR3 regions from RNA transcripts. When the TCR CDR3 underwent first-round RT-PCR, the HTBI primer set was used. One entry per CDR3 protein results from TCRdb running MiXCR on the multiplex PCR reads. This table holds 500,000 to 800,000 distinct CDR3 sequences, just under 45% found once. Source material: peripheral blood or thyroid tissue (not recorded which). The receptors were sampled from an adult man with Graves' disease, either hyperthyroidism or ophthalmopathy (not recorded which).

This clonotype was picked up one time. An end of the junction does not agree with germline; a read error may underlie this. This chain links TRBV12-3 or TRBV12-4 with TRBJ1-1, with TRBD1 identical over 11 bases. This CDR3 has 16 amino acids. The CDR3, as DNA: TGTGCCAGCAGTTACCCAGGGACAGGGGGAAGGACTGAAGCTCTCTTT. This encodes CASSYPGTGGRTEALF.

A note on this clonotype: The CDR3 does not close with the conserved phenylalanine or tryptophan, likely indicating a read error. The DNA is left out, because the CDR3 cannot be placed on it with certainty; the CDR3 is given as TCRdb lists it. This chain uses TRBV15 with TRBJ1-3. CDR1 and CDR2 from the germline V gene are LNHNV and YYDKDF (reference sequence). The CDR3 has 9 amino acids, counting both end residues. The CDR3 protein is CATSRDYVE.

The chain couples TRBV2 to TRBJ1-2; D possibly corresponds to TRBD1 (6 bases). Germline CDR1 is SNHLY and CDR2 is FYNNEI. The CDR3 extends over 20 amino acids. Trimming took off 6 bases at V and 4 bases at J, with 33 bases between the two ends. CDR3 sequence (DNA): TGTGCCAGCAGCGTTCAGGGACGTGCCCCTAGACAGGCAAGCCTCTATGGCTACACCTTC. It translates to CASSVQGRAPRQASLYGYTF.

The chain employs TRBV19 and TRBJ1-2; 7 bases match TRBD1. The germline V gene encodes CDR1 LNHDA and CDR2 SQIVND (reference sequence). Losses at the gene ends were 6 bases for V and 0 bases for J; bases not matched to a gene: 13. The CDR3 has 17 amino acids. The CDR3 spells CASRPRRGQVANYGYTF. The CDR3 DNA sequence: TGTGCCAGTAGACCACGCCGAGGACAGGTCGCTAACTATGGCTACACCTTC.

V and J are TRBV7-2 and TRBJ2-7; 9 bases are shared with TRBD1. V was pared by 6 bases and J by 6 bases, with 9 bases of the junction left unmatched. Per the germline V gene, CDR1 is SGHTA and CDR2 is FQGNSA. The CDR3 is 14 amino acids. In nucleotides, the CDR3 is TGTGCCAGCAGAGACGGGACAGGGCCTCGCGAGCAGTACTTC. It encodes CASRDGTGPREQYF.

As regards this clonotype: A read error is possible here, since a much larger clone lies one base away. The V gene is TRBV4-1, the J gene TRBJ1-2; TRBD1 agrees at 7 bases. In germline, CDR1 is MGHRA, CDR2 YSYEKL. CDR3 length equals 13 residues. For the CDR3, the DNA is TGCGCCAGCAGCCAAAGGACAGGCTATGGCTACGCCTTC. It codes for CASSQRTGYGYAF.

The chain has TRBV7-9 and TRBJ2-2; D might be TRBD2 (6 bases). Trimming shortened V by 4 bases and J by 1 base, and 10 bases separated the two germline ends. Germline V gene lookup returns CDR1 SEHNR and CDR2 FQNEAQ (reference sequence). This CDR3 comprises 15 residues. CDR3: CASSYSGRNTGELFF. DNA for the CDR3: TGTGCCAGCAGCTATAGCGGAAGGAACACCGGGGAGCTGTTTTTT.

V gene TRBV29-1 combines with J gene TRBJ1-2; 7 nucleotides match TRBD1. This CDR3 spans 13 amino acids. Trimming at V came to 8 bases and at J to 4 bases, leaving 10 bases not matched to a gene. The germline V gene has CDR1 SQVTM and CDR2 ANQGSEA. CDR3 in amino acids: CSSGGQEIYGYTF. CDR3 coding DNA: TGCAGCTCGGGAGGACAGGAGATCTATGGCTACACCTTC.

The chain employs TRBV12-3 or TRBV12-4 and TRBJ2-2; 10 bases fit TRBD1. The CDR3 has 18 amino acids. The trim removed 6 bases at V and 1 base at J, leaving 11 bases unmatched. The CDR3 is CASSPGTGVIGNTGELFF. The CDR3 region has the DNA TGTGCCAGCAGCCCCGGGACAGGGGTTATCGGGAACACCGGGGAGCTGTTTTTT.

The chain couples TRBV12-3 or TRBV12-4 to TRBJ2-7, with 10 bases fitting TRBD1. The CDR3 sequence is 14 residues long. Trimming cost V 3 bases and J 5 bases; bases outside gene matches: 4. The DNA for the CDR3 is TGTGCCAGCAGTTTGGCGGGGACAGGGGACGAGCAGTACTTC. Protein product: CASSLAGTGDEQYF.

The rearrangement links TRBV2 to TRBJ1-4; possibly TRBD1 for D (6 bases). The germline gives CDR1 SNHLY, CDR2 FYNNEI. Trimming cost V 3 bases and J 5 bases, with 13 bases left between them. The CDR3 totals 15 residues. In DNA form, the CDR3 reads TGTGCCAGCAGTGACAGGGACATTGGGAATGAAAAACTGTTTTTT. Translated, it gives CASSDRDIGNEKLFF.

V usage is TRBV14 and J usage is TRBJ1-4, with D tentatively TRBD1 (5 bases). Germline CDR1 is SGHDN and CDR2 is FVKESK. The V gene lost 4 bases and the J gene lost 8 bases, with 14 bases spanning the gap. CDR3 length: 14 residues. The CDR3 reads CASSPWTSGEKLFF. The CDR3 DNA follows: TGTGCCAGCAGCCCTTGGACATCAGGGGAAAAACTGTTTTTT.

This clonotype was observed a few times. The chain joins TRBV19 to TRBJ1-2; 9 bases are a match to TRBD1. The J segment lost 4 bases and the V segment lost 6 bases, leaving 6 bases of the junction unmatched. The CDR3 sequence is 14 residues long. Germline CDR1 LNHDA, CDR2 SQIVND (reference sequence). CDR3 protein: CASRVPGQGYGYTF. DNA of the CDR3: TGTGCCAGTAGGGTACCGGGACAGGGCTATGGCTACACCTTC.

Of note for this clonotype: Germline and junction disagree at one end, which may indicate a read error. This rearrangement joins TRBV7-9 to TRBJ1-2; D gene unclear. This CDR3 is 13 amino acids long. Germline CDR1 SEHNR, CDR2 FQNEAQ (reference sequence). The CDR3: CVSGGNTHYGYTF. DNA of the CDR3: TGTGTCAGCGGAGGAAACACCCACTATGGCTACACCTTC.

The chain carries TRBV20-1 and TRBJ1-1; D call uncertain. Trimming removed 6 bases at V and 2 bases at J, with 13 bases between. Germline CDR1 is DFQATT and CDR2 is SNEGSKA (reference sequence). The CDR3 contains 13 residues. For the CDR3, the DNA is TGCAGTGCAACACGGGGATCTAACACTGAAGCTTTCTTT. It codes for CSATRGSNTEAFF.

This clonotype was seen a few times. The chain recombines TRBV9 with TRBJ1-2, with unresolved D. The germline V gene encodes CDR1 SGDLS and CDR2 YYNGEE. The CDR3 spans 13 residues. V was clipped by 5 bases and J by 8 bases, with 16 bases between them. The CDR3 DNA reads as TGTGCCAGCAGTCCGATTGGGATAGGGGGCTACACCTTC. This codes for CASSPIGIGGYTF.

This rearrangement joins TRBV12-3 or TRBV12-4 to TRBJ1-5; no firm D call. CDR3 length: 12 residues. Trimming removed 6 bases at V and 7 bases at J, with 10 bases between. CDR3 DNA sequence: TGTGCCAGCAGAGTGGACGTACAGCCCCAGCATTTT. Its protein is CASRVDVQPQHF.

This clonotype was seen more than once but under ten times. The chain couples TRBV20-1 to TRBJ2-7; D ambiguous. Germline-derived CDR1 and CDR2 are DFQATT and SNEGSKA (reference sequence). This CDR3 contains 13 residues. Trimming removed 4 bases from V and 4 bases from J, with 14 bases in between. In DNA form, the CDR3 reads TGCAGTGCTACGACCGCAAATCTTTACGAGCAGTACTTC. Its translation is CSATTANLYEQYF.

In DNA, the CDR3 is TGTGCCAGGAAATTAGGGATTCCTTATATTCCCTACACCTACGAGCAGTACTTC. Translated, it gives CARKLGIPYIPYTYEQYF. This chain joins TRBV6-1 and TRBJ2-7; unclear D gene. V lost 9 bases and J 2 bases, leaving 29 bases between the germline ends. CDR1 and CDR2 from the germline V gene are MNHNS and SASEGT. This CDR3 has 18 amino acids.

Of note for this clonotype: A much larger clone differs from this one at a single base, so this may be a read error. The chain carries TRBV2 and TRBJ1-6; perhaps TRBD1 as D (6 bases). CDR1 and CDR2 from the germline V gene are SNHLY and FYNNEI. The CDR3 extends over 13 amino acids. The ends were cut back, 6 bases at V and 8 bases at J, with 11 bases in the middle. The DNA for the CDR3 is TGTGCCAGCAGCGACGGGACATATTCACCCCTCCACTTT. This gives the protein CASSDGTYSPLHF.

This clonotype was seen many times. This chain uses TRBV12-3 or TRBV12-4 with TRBJ1-1; no definite D call. The CDR3 is made up of 15 amino acids. The germline V and J ends were trimmed by 0 bases and 5 bases, with 13 bases remaining between them. The CDR3 region is CASSLAGRVGTEAFF. As DNA, the CDR3 is TGTGCCAGCAGTTTAGCAGGCCGGGTAGGGACTGAAGCTTTCTTT.

This clonotype appeared a few times. V is TRBV11-2 and J is TRBJ1-2, with 9 bases aligning to TRBD1. CDR3 length equals 14 residues. The germline V gene has CDR1 SGHAT and CDR2 FQNNGV. Trimming removed 5 bases from V and 4 bases from J; junction bases left unmatched: 5. This chain's CDR3 is CASSTGQGIYGYTF. The CDR3 coding sequence is TGTGCCAGCAGCACGGGACAGGGCATCTATGGCTACACCTTC.

CDR3: CASSYAEELWNYGYTF. In DNA form, the CDR3 reads TGTGCCAGCAGTTACGCGGAGGAGCTTTGGAACTATGGCTACACCTTC. The chain links TRBV6-6 to TRBJ1-2; the D is unclear. Germline loops: CDR1 MNHNY, CDR2 SVGAGI (reference sequence). The CDR3 totals 16 residues. The ends were cut back, 2 bases at V and 2 bases at J, with 15 bases in the middle.

This clonotype was picked up one time. V gene TRBV2 combines with J gene TRBJ1-2; no clear D gene. V shed 8 bases and J shed 10 bases, with 14 bases lying between them. This CDR3 is 11 amino acids long. Germline V lookup: CDR1 SNHLY, CDR2 FYNNEI. The CDR3 sequence: CASLEEGDYTF. The CDR3 DNA reads TGTGCCAGCCTGGAGGAGGGCGACTACACCTTC.

This clonotype was seen just once. V is TRBV7-2 and J is TRBJ1-4; D perhaps matches TRBD1 (5 bases). V lost 6 bases and J 8 bases, leaving 22 bases between the germline ends. This CDR3 has 16 residues. Germline CDR1 is SGHTA and CDR2 is FQGNSA. The CDR3 is CASSESWGIGMEKLFF. The CDR3 DNA is TGTGCCAGCAGTGAATCTTGGGGGATCGGTATGGAAAAACTGTTTTTT.

The V call is TRBV29-1, the J call TRBJ2-3, with 7 bases aligning to TRBD1. V was pared by 8 bases and J by 6 bases, with 11 bases of the junction left unmatched. The germline V gene has CDR1 SQVTM and CDR2 ANQGSEA. CDR3 size: 13 residues. CDR3 sequence (DNA): TGCAGCCTCAGACAGGGAGCAGGGGATACGCAGTATTTT. Protein: CSLRQGAGDTQYF.

This clonotype was observed at least ten times. V usage is TRBV7-8 and J usage is TRBJ2-6; 7 bases are a match to TRBD1. V was pared by 5 bases and J by 1 base, with 11 bases of the junction left unmatched. Germline CDR1 and CDR2: SGHVS and FQNEAQ. CDR3 length equals 18 residues. This CDR3 is CASSPPGTVLSGANVLTF. CDR3 bases: TGTGCCAGCAGCCCTCCCGGGACAGTCCTATCTGGGGCCAACGTCCTGACTTTC.

Turning to this clonotype: Its ends do not fully match the called genes, so a read error is possible. The chain is built from TRBV5-1 and TRBJ2-7; 12 bases match TRBD2. The CDR3 is made up of 17 amino acids. The V gene's germline CDR1 is SGHRS and CDR2 YFSETQ. The CDR3 sequence: CASSSTLAGGSIYEQYF. In DNA form, the CDR3 reads TGTGCCAGCAGCTCGACCCTAGCGGGGGGGTCGATCTACGAGCAGTACTTC.

In regard to this clonotype: The CDR3 carries no conserved terminal phenylalanine or tryptophan, so it likely arises from a read error. The DNA is left out, because the CDR3 cannot be placed on it with certainty; the CDR3 is given as TCRdb lists it. This chain joins TRBV7-8 and TRBJ1-6; the D call in the table, TRBD1, was not verified against the DNA. The CDR3 adds up to 8 amino acids, both ends counted. Germline CDR1 is SGHVS and CDR2 is FQNEAQ. This chain's CDR3 is CASSWPLV.